Each of the 27 T cell receptor beta chains below was sequenced from the same sample in a study of beta chain features in type 1 diabetes. The study's findings and limits: Patients with Type 1 diabetes showed moderately but significantly shorter TCRB CDR3s in all four CD4+ subsets.

Reverse transcription of all isolated RNA meant that expressed TCRB transcripts were sequenced. Libraries were prepared by immunoSEQ multiplex PCR; TCRdb keeps only in-frame clonotypes and omits some of them. In the table there are 100,000 to 150,000 clones, around 9% of which are singletons. Antigen specificity for these receptors is unknown. The sample was central memory CD4+ T cells from blood. The receptors here all came from a man aged 25-45 years with type 1 diabetes.

Note on this clone: Other DNA sequences in the same sample also yield this CDR3. V usage is TRBV29-1 and J usage is TRBJ2-7; weak D call: TRBD2 (6 bases). The ends were cut back, 3 bases at V and 4 bases at J, with 7 bases in the middle. CDR3 length: 11 amino acids. The germline gives CDR1 SQVTM, CDR2 ANQGSEA. CDR3 loop: CSVDGGYEQYF. In DNA, the CDR3 is TGCAGCGTTGATGGAGGGTACGAGCAGTACTTC.

The J gene is TRBJ2-1, the V gene TRBV4-1, with D perhaps TRBD2 (6 bases). Trimming shortened V by 1 base and J by 8 bases, and 9 bases separated the two germline ends. The CDR3 runs to 13 residues. The V gene's germline CDR1 is MGHRA and CDR2 YSYEKL. In DNA form, the CDR3 reads TGCGCCAGCAGCCAAGTGGGCGGGGATGAGCAGTTCTTC. Its protein product is CASSQVGGDEQFF.

This chain uses TRBV7-9 with TRBJ2-1; 10 bases line up with TRBD1. This CDR3 contains 15 residues. Germline CDR1 and CDR2: SEHNR and FQNEAQ (reference sequence). Trimming removed 6 bases from V and 7 bases from J; junction bases left unmatched: 9. The CDR3 loop is CASRDGTGETNEQFF. CDR3 DNA: TGTGCCAGCAGGGACGGGACAGGGGAGACAAATGAGCAGTTCTTC.

J is TRBJ1-6 and V is TRBV28; TRBD1 matches at 10 bases. Trimming cost V 5 bases and J 9 bases; bases outside gene matches: 10. The germline V gene encodes CDR1 MDHEN and CDR2 SYDVKM. There are 16 residues in the CDR3. CDR3 sequence reads: CASSPSFGTGVSPLHF. The CDR3 DNA reads TGTGCCAGCAGTCCCTCCTTTGGGACAGGGGTTTCACCCCTCCACTTT.

This clone was detected a few times. The chain links TRBV4-2 to TRBJ2-6; D unclear. CDR3 length: 13 residues. CDR1 is LGHNA, CDR2 YNFKEQ, per germline. V was clipped by 4 bases and J by 4 bases, with 5 bases between them. The CDR3 region has the DNA TGTGCCAGCAGCCCTATAGGGGCCAACGTCCTGACTTTC. Its protein product is CASSPIGANVLTF.

In this sample, this clone turned up a few times. This chain connects TRBV15 to TRBJ2-1; TRBD2 matches 8 bases. The CDR3 has 14 amino acids. The ends lost 5 bases at V and 3 bases at J; junction bases unmatched: 3. Germline CDR1 reads LNHNV; CDR2 reads YYDKDF (reference sequence). CDR3 nucleotides: TGTGCCACCAGCCCCGGGGGGGGCTACAATGAGCAGTTCTTC. This gives the protein CATSPGGGYNEQFF. Full variable domain (outside the CDR3, taken from reference TRBV15 and TRBJ2-1): DAMVIQNPRYQVTQFGKPVTLSCSQTLNHNVMYWYQQKSSQAPKLLFHYYDKDFNNEADTPDNFQSRRPNTSFCFLDIRSPGLGDTAMYLCATSPGGGYNEQFFGPGTRLTVL.

The chain employs TRBV7-8 and TRBJ1-2, with a weak D call TRBD1 (5 bases). Trimming pared 1 base from V and 2 bases from J, leaving 8 bases between. The CDR3 extends over 14 amino acids. The germline CDR1 and CDR2 sequences are SGHVS and FQNEAQ. CDR3 region: CASSLEQGNYGYTF. CDR3 nucleotides: TGTGCCAGCAGCTTAGAGCAGGGCAACTATGGCTACACCTTC.

The rearrangement uses TRBV19 and TRBJ1-1; D is unclear. Germline V gene data show CDR1 as LNHDA and CDR2 as SQIVND (reference sequence). The CDR3 extends over 8 amino acids. V was clipped by 10 bases and J by 5 bases, with 2 bases between them. The CDR3, as DNA: TGTGCCACGACTGAAGCTTTCTTT. Translating it yields CATTEAFF.

This clone occurred a few times. This chain joins TRBV6-1 and TRBJ2-7; D is perhaps TRBD2 (6 bases). Germline V CDR1 and CDR2: MNHNS, SASEGT. With 4 bases removed from V and 7 bases from J, the gap between germline ends came to 8 bases. The CDR3 is 11 residues long. CDR3 sequence (DNA): TGTGCCAGCAGTGTACGGGGGGAGCAGTACTTC. Amino acid sequence: CASSVRGEQYF.

This clone has just a few counts. The chain uses TRBV5-5 and TRBJ1-2; 7 bases map to TRBD1. Germline V CDR1 and CDR2: SGHKS, YYEKEE (reference sequence). Trimming took 3 bases from V and 4 from J; bases not matched to a gene: 9. The CDR3 runs to 15 residues. CDR3 DNA sequence: TGTGCCAGCAGCTCCTACCGACAGGGTGGCTATGGCTACACCTTC. Its protein product is CASSSYRQGGYGYTF.

This clone was detected ten times or more. This chain uses TRBV19 with TRBJ2-7; TRBD1 agrees at 8 bases. V was pared by 5 bases and J by 7 bases, with 7 bases of the junction left unmatched. The CDR3 contains 13 residues. In germline, CDR1 is LNHDA, CDR2 SQIVND (reference sequence). The CDR3 region is CASSLDRGEEQYF. CDR3 in DNA: TGTGCCAGTAGTCTCGACAGGGGTGAAGAGCAGTACTTC.

This clone came up a few times. The chain links TRBV5-6 to TRBJ2-6; perhaps TRBD1 as D (6 bases). The germline V and J ends were trimmed by 0 bases and 2 bases, with 9 bases remaining between them. The CDR3 sequence is 16 residues long. Germline V gene lookup returns CDR1 SGHDT and CDR2 YYEEEE. CDR3 nucleotide sequence: TGTGCCAGCAGCTTGGGGGCAGGGGCTGGGGCCAACGTCCTGACTTTC. It translates to CASSLGAGAGANVLTF.

Comment on this clone: At one boundary the junction diverges from the germline segment, which might be a read error. The V call is TRBV2, the J call TRBJ2-7, with 7 bases lining up with TRBD1. There are 12 residues in the CDR3. Germline loops: CDR1 SNHLY, CDR2 FYNNEI. In DNA, the CDR3 is TGTGCCAGCAGTGTAGGGTTGGACAGGAAAATCTTC. It is translated as CASSVGLDRKIF.

The chain links TRBV7-2 to TRBJ1-5; maybe TRBD1 (6 bases). CDR1 is SGHTA and CDR2 is FQGNSA in the germline V gene. The length of the CDR3 is 13 residues. V lost 7 bases and J 6 bases, leaving 13 bases between the germline ends. CDR3: CASNEQGAQPQHF. The CDR3 bases are TGTGCCAGCAACGAACAGGGAGCTCAGCCCCAGCATTTT.

The V and J genes are TRBV5-1 and TRBJ2-3; 13 nucleotides line up with TRBD2. V gave up 4 bases and J gave up 0 bases; unmatched junction bases: 8. This CDR3 has 18 amino acids. In germline, CDR1 is SGHRS, CDR2 YFSETQ. CDR3 DNA: TGCGCCAGCAGCCCTGGACTAGCGGGGGTATCTAGCACAGATACGCAGTATTTT. Translated: CASSPGLAGVSSTDTQYF.

The genes are TRBV27 and TRBJ2-3, with TRBD2 identical over 8 bases. Germline loops: CDR1 MNHEY, CDR2 SMNVEV (reference sequence). This CDR3 is 15 amino acids long. V was pared by 4 bases and J by 5 bases, with 8 bases of the junction left unmatched. Here the CDR3 reads CASSSRRGGVDTQYF. Written as DNA, the CDR3 is TGTGCCAGCAGTTCCCGACGGGGGGGCGTAGATACGCAGTATTTT.

The chain employs TRBV15 and TRBJ1-1; TRBD1 agrees at 9 bases. Germline V gene sequence: CDR1 LNHNV, CDR2 YYDKDF (reference sequence). CDR3 length: 13 residues. V lost 3 bases and J lost 8; bases outside the gene matches: 4. The CDR3 reads CATSRYDRGEAFF. DNA for the CDR3: TGTGCCACCAGCAGGTACGACAGGGGGGAAGCTTTCTTT.

This chain uses TRBV6-5 with TRBJ2-3; 7 bases fit TRBD1. The CDR3 runs 13 residues. The J segment lost 5 bases and the V segment lost 5 bases, leaving 4 bases of the junction unmatched. The germline CDR1 and CDR2 sequences are MNHEY and SVGAGI. CDR3: CASSRRDRDTQYF. The CDR3 DNA sequence: TGTGCCAGCAGTCGCCGGGACAGAGATACGCAGTATTTT.

The rearrangement uses TRBV5-1 and TRBJ2-2; 7 bases line up with TRBD1. The CDR3 runs to 15 residues. The V gene's germline CDR1 is SGHRS and CDR2 YFSETQ. V lost 3 bases to trimming and J lost 1 base; unmatched junction nucleotides: 3. CDR3 sequence reads: CASSYGQENTGELFF. DNA for the CDR3: TGCGCCAGCAGCTATGGACAGGAGAACACCGGGGAGCTGTTTTTT.

This clone was counted between two and nine times. Other DNA sequences in this specimen translate into the identical CDR3. The CDR3 nucleotides are TGTGCCAGCAGCGTAGCTAACACAGATACGCAGTATTTT. Protein sequence: CASSVANTDTQYF. The V gene is TRBV9, the J gene TRBJ2-3; D not certain. Trimming removed 0 bases at V and 2 bases at J, with 4 bases between. Germline CDR1 and CDR2: SGDLS and YYNGEE. This CDR3 region has 13 residues.

This clone was seen more than once but under ten times. The junction does not match germline at one end; this may be a read error. The chain carries TRBV19 and TRBJ1-5; D unresolved. Germline lookup yields CDR1 LNHDA and CDR2 SQIVND (reference sequence). This CDR3 is built from 13 residues. As DNA, the CDR3 is TGTGCCAGTAGTATAGTGCAGGCGGACTTTATGAATTTT. Protein: CASSIVQADFMNF. The full variable domain, rest sourced from reference TRBV19 and TRBJ1-5, is DGGITQSPKYLFRKEGQNVTLSCEQNLNHDAMYWYRQDPGQGLRLIYYSQIVNDFQKGDIAEGYSVSREKKESFPLTVTSAQKNPTAFYLCASSIVQADFMNFGDGTRLSIL.

This clone was counted between two and nine times. The V and J genes are TRBV5-1 and TRBJ1-3; D might be TRBD1 (5 bases). Trimming cost V 4 bases and J 0 bases, with 11 bases left between them. The CDR3 is 15 amino acids. From germline, CDR1 is SGHRS and CDR2 YFSETQ. CDR3 coding DNA: TGCGCCAGCAGCGTCCAGGGCAACTCTGGAAACACCATATATTTT. Amino acids: CASSVQGNSGNTIYF.

Only a few counts were recorded for this clone. The chain combines TRBV4-2 with TRBJ2-6, with D unclear. The CDR3 sequence is 13 residues long. V was pared by 5 bases and J by 0 bases, with 2 bases between. Per the germline V gene, CDR1 is LGHNA and CDR2 is YNFKEQ. CDR3 DNA sequence: TGTGCCAGCAGCTACTCTGGGGCCAACGTCCTGACTTTC. Translating it yields CASSYSGANVLTF.

This clone was counted between two and nine times. V and J are TRBV29-1 and TRBJ1-2; TRBD1 is a possible D gene (5 bases). In germline, CDR1 is SQVTM, CDR2 ANQGSEA. The V gene lost 7 bases and the J gene lost 3 bases, with 15 bases spanning the gap. CDR3 length equals 13 residues. The CDR3 region is CSGGGGEYYGYTF. DNA for the CDR3: TGCAGCGGCGGGGGTGGGGAATACTATGGCTACACCTTC.

Comments on this clone: Additional DNA sequences in this sample encode the identical CDR3. The chain links TRBV18 to TRBJ2-5; D is perhaps TRBD2 (5 bases). CDR3 length: 14 amino acids. Trimming stripped 3 bases from V and 2 bases from J, with 10 bases between. Germline loops: CDR1 KGHSH, CDR2 LQKENI. The chain's CDR3 is CASSPPTRQETQYF. CDR3 DNA: TGTGCCAGCTCACCCCCAACTAGACAAGAGACCCAGTACTTC.

This clone has only one observation. This sequence joins TRBV19 and TRBJ1-6; no clear D. Germline CDR1 LNHDA, CDR2 SQIVND (reference sequence). This CDR3 has 14 residues. The ends were cut back, 6 bases at V and 11 bases at J, with 17 bases in the middle. This CDR3 reads CASRRRDPGAPLHF. In DNA, the CDR3 is TGTGCCAGTAGAAGAAGAGACCCGGGAGCACCCCTCCACTTT.

The chain is built from TRBV18 and TRBJ2-5; 12 positions match TRBD2. V gave up 3 bases and J gave up 5 bases; unmatched junction bases: 7. Germline V gives CDR1 KGHSH, CDR2 LQKENI. The CDR3 consists of 16 residues. CDR3 protein: CASSPSGTSGLETQYF. The CDR3 coding sequence is TGTGCCAGCTCACCTTCCGGGACTAGCGGGTTGGAGACCCAGTACTTC.